This section outlines one T cell receptor beta chain sequence together with its context. The record originates from a study of blood T cells in healthy people across ages. Per germline, CDR1 SGHRS and CDR2 YFSETQ. The V gene end was trimmed by 0 bases and the J gene end by 0 bases; junction bases not matched to a gene: 4. The CDR3 loop spans 16 amino acids. Primed by a sample-barcoded 5' primer and a J-beta primer mix, a second PCR proceeded for about 7 to 11 cycles. Every cDNA molecule bore a tag from a template-switch adaptor containing 12 random nucleotides. TCRdb analysed the 5' RACE reads with MiXCR anew, one entry per CDR3 protein. The data hold under 2 million distinct CDR3 sequences, with roughly 32% observed a single time.

The sequencing input was blood. The chain couples TRBV5-1 to TRBJ2-3; 7 bases match TRBD1. The TCR sequence derives from a woman aged 25 to 39 in good health. The CDR3 DNA follows: TGCGCCAGCAGCTTGGCCGACAGGGAGAGCACAGATACGCAGTATTTT. The encoded protein is CASSLADRESTDTQYF.